One and the same sample provided the 16 T cell receptor beta chains below, sequenced in a study of CD8+CD57+ T cells in acquired aplastic anemia. Before being chosen for sequencing, patients had shown CD8+CD57+ cell expansion by flow cytometry. The study profiled TCR beta VDJ and CDR3 using genomic DNA as template. MiXCR, applied by TCRdb to the reads, yields one record per CDR3 protein. The sample contains 270,000 or so distinct CDR3 sequences, less than 85% of which appear only once. Sequenced material: sorted CD4+, CD8+, or CD8+CD57+ T cells (not recorded which) from PBMCs. These receptors all stem from a human donor with aplastic anemia.

The chain has TRBV9 and TRBJ2-7; no definite D call. Germline CDR1 reads SGDLS; CDR2 reads YYNGEE. This CDR3 spans 12 amino acids. CDR3 region: CASSLDGSAQDV. The CDR3 DNA reads TGTGCCAGCAGCTTAGATGGCTCCGCGCAGGACGTC.

About this clonotype itself: It is unclear where the CDR3 begins or ends on the DNA, so no DNA is shown, and the CDR3 is as TCRdb lists it. This chain joins TRBV7-2 and TRBJ2-5; TRBD2 was called by the table and not checked on the DNA. The germline gives CDR1 SGHTA, CDR2 FQGNSA. Inclusive of both ends, the CDR3 amounts to 14 amino acids. CDR3 protein: CASSTGSSGDTFGF.

As for this clonotype: This likely comes from a read error, as the CDR3 has no conserved phenylalanine or tryptophan at its end. The DNA is omitted, as the CDR3 cannot be located on it reliably, and the CDR3 follows TCRdb's listing. This chain joins TRBV2 and TRBJ1-5; the DNA was not used to check the table's D call, TRBD1. The CDR3 sequence runs 15 residues, both termini included. Per the germline V gene, CDR1 is SNHLY and CDR2 is FYNNEI. CDR3 region: CASGVGGSKNQHLHS.

The chain couples TRBV12-3 or TRBV12-4 to TRBJ1-2; TRBD1 matches 7 bases. J lost 0 bases, V lost 1 base, and 2 bases had no gene match. The CDR3 covers 15 residues. The CDR3 nucleotides read TGTGCCAGCAGTTTAGTTCAGGGGGCTAACTATGGCTACACCTTC. This codes for CASSLVQGANYGYTF.

Worth noting for this clonotype: Lacking the conserved final phenylalanine or tryptophan, this CDR3 likely reflects a read error. The DNA is omitted, as the CDR3 cannot be located on it reliably, and the CDR3 follows TCRdb's listing. The chain recombines TRBV7-9 with TRBJ1-6; the table's D call, TRBD1, has no DNA check behind it. The germline gives CDR1 SEHNR, CDR2 FQNEAQ (reference sequence). The CDR3 sequence runs 13 residues, both termini included. The CDR3 loop reads CASSSPSNAHYNE.

Note on this clonotype: No conserved phenylalanine or tryptophan is present at the end of the CDR3, so a read error is the likely explanation. This chain connects TRBV15 to TRBJ2-6, with TRBD2 as a possible D gene (5 bases). CDR1 and CDR2 from the germline V gene are LNHNV and YYDKDF (reference sequence). The length of the CDR3 is 16 residues. In nucleotides, the CDR3 is TGTGCCAGCAGCTTAGGGAGTAGCTACGGGGCCAACGTCCTGACTCCA. This codes for CASSLGSSYGANVLTP.

The J gene is TRBJ1-6, the V gene TRBV7-2; D gene unclear. The germline CDR1 and CDR2 sequences are SGHTA and FQGNSA. The CDR3 runs to 14 residues. Deletions cut 3 bases from V and 18 bases from J, with 21 bases between. This CDR3 reads CASSLSSYNETHHF. The CDR3 DNA reads TGTGCCAGCAGCTTGAGTTCCTATAATGAAACGCACCACTTT. Filled out from reference TRBV7-2 and TRBJ1-6, the complete variable domain reads GAGVSQSPSNKVTEKGKDVELRCDPISGHTALYWYRQSLGQGLEFLIYFQGNSAPDKSGLPSDRFSAERTGGSVSTLTIQRTQQEDSAVYLCASSLSSYNETHHFGNGTRLTVT.

The chain carries TRBV2 and TRBJ1-5; the D gene is possibly TRBD1 (6 bases). CDR1 is SNHLY, CDR2 FYNNEI, per germline. The CDR3 runs 14 residues. V lost 6 bases to trimming and J lost 2 bases, with 11 bases between them. The CDR3 nucleotides read TGTGCCAGCAGCGAGGACAGTGGCAATCAGCCCCAGCATTTT. Its protein product is CASSEDSGNQPQHF.

This clonotype is labeled medium-sized. The V gene is TRBV2, the J gene TRBJ2-7; the match to TRBD2 covers 8 bases. Looked up from germline, CDR1 is SNHLY and CDR2 is FYNNEI. The J segment lost 3 bases and the V segment lost 3 bases, leaving 7 bases of the junction unmatched. CDR3 length equals 15 residues. The CDR3 protein is CASSDSGGIDYEQYF. For the CDR3, the DNA is TGTGCCAGCAGTGACAGCGGGGGCATAGACTACGAGCAGTACTTC.

The chain combines TRBV5-4 with TRBJ2-5; D is possibly TRBD2 (5 bases). V lost 10 bases and J 0 bases, leaving 16 bases between the germline ends. This CDR3 has 14 residues. The germline V gene has CDR1 SGHNT and CDR2 YYREEE (reference sequence). The CDR3 here is CAYGQAEYQETQYF. DNA for the CDR3: TGTGCCTACGGGCAAGCGGAGTACCAAGAGACCCAGTACTTC.

As for this clonotype: The germline gene is not matched at one end of the junction; a read error may be the cause. This chain uses TRBV5-1 with TRBJ2-3, with TRBD2 as a possible D gene (5 bases). Germline lookup yields CDR1 SGHRS and CDR2 YFSETQ. This CDR3 is built from 14 residues. In nucleotides, the CDR3 is TGTGCCAGCAGCTTAACACGAGGGCCCAATACGCAGTATTTT. Protein: CASSLTRGPNTQYF.

This clonotype was seen just once. Its ends do not fully match the called genes, so a read error is possible. The rearrangement uses TRBV7-8 and TRBJ2-3; TRBD2 aligns across 7 bases. The CDR3 has 14 amino acids. CDR1 and CDR2 (germline): SGHVS, FQNEAQ. The CDR3 loop is CASSFKAGATYNEF. CDR3 DNA: TGTGCCAGCAGCTTCAAGGCGGGAGCCACCTACAATGAGTTT. The variable domain in full, with the rest retrieved from reference TRBV7-8 and TRBJ2-3, is GAGVSQSPRYKVAKRGQDVALRCDPISGHVSLFWYQQALGQGPEFLTYFQNEAQLDKSGLPSDRFFAERPEGSVSTLKIQRTQQEDSAVYLCASSFKAGATYNEFGPGTRLTVL.

This clonotype was seen a few times. With a much larger clone just one base away, this may be a read error. This sequence joins TRBV11-3 and TRBJ2-5, with D possibly TRBD1 on 6 matching bases. This CDR3 spans 14 amino acids. Germline loops: CDR1 SGHNT, CDR2 YENEEA. The CDR3 nucleotides read TGTGCCACCAGCTTAGATCTGACAGGAGAGACCCAGTACTTC. Protein sequence: CATSLDLTGETQYF.

This clonotype was seen once. Germline and junction disagree at one end, which may indicate a read error. V is TRBV7-8 and J is TRBJ2-3, with D uncertain. The CDR3 is 14 amino acids. In germline, CDR1 is SGHVS, CDR2 FQNEAQ. CDR3 coding DNA: TGTGCCAGCAGCTTAGCGCCAGGCGCGGATACGCTGTATTTT. Its translation: CASSLAPGADTLYF.

The rearrangement links TRBV9 to TRBJ1-6; D unresolved. Germline V CDR1 and CDR2: SGDLS, YYNGEE. Trimming pared 0 bases from V and 8 bases from J, leaving 18 bases between. The CDR3 length is 17 residues. The CDR3 DNA reads TGTGCCAGCAGCGTAGCCAGCAGTCCCGGGTACGATTCACCCCTCCACTTT. Amino acid sequence: CASSVASSPGYDSPLHF.

For this clonotype: Because the CDR3 is missing its conserved closing phenylalanine or tryptophan, this is likely a read error. No DNA is shown, since the ends of the CDR3 on it are uncertain; the CDR3 is the one TCRdb lists. The chain joins TRBV7-8 to TRBJ2-3. Ends included, the CDR3 has 13 residues. Germline V gives CDR1 SGHVS, CDR2 FQNEAQ. CDR3 loop: CASSLAGTPTTQY.